The T cell receptor beta chain described here comes from a study of OX40 agonist ivuxolimab in advanced cancers. Regarding the study as a whole: Both CD4+ and CD8+ T cell populations in blood had undergone clonal expansion by week 6 at 0.1 to 3.0 mg/kg.

There are 13 residues in the CDR3. Germline V lookup: CDR1 SGHDT, CDR2 YYEEEE. Baseline, cycle 4 day 1, and cycle 7 day 1 were the blood sampling points. Some clones are missing from TCRdb's copy, which holds only in-frame ones; the method was immunoSEQ multiplex PCR. Altogether roughly 17,000 clones are present, 86% being singletons, with the ten largest covering more than 10%. Concerning this clone: Its antigen is unknown. The junction does not match germline at one end; this may be a read error.

The receptor's source is an adult with an advanced solid tumor such as melanoma, head and neck, liver or kidney cancer. This sequence joins TRBV5-6 and TRBJ1-2; the D gene is possibly TRBD1 (5 bases). The sample was CD4+ or CD8+ T cells sorted from blood, taken in a trial of the OX40 agonist ivuxolimab. Here the CDR3 reads CASSLVVSEIGAF. The CDR3 bases are TGTGCCAGCAGCTTGGTTGTCAGCGAGATAGGGGCCTTC. Full variable domain (missing parts from reference TRBV5-6 and TRBJ1-2): DAGVTQSPTHLIKTRGQQVTLRCSPKSGHDTVSWYQQALGQGPQFIFQYYEEEERQRGNFPDRFSGHQFPNYSSELNVNALLLGDSALYLCASSLVVSEIGAFGSGTRLTVV.